The rows below give T cell receptor beta chains drawn from one sample of a study of radiotherapy plus CTLA-4 blockade in lung cancer. Clones were read by immunoSEQ multiplex PCR, and TCRdb kept only the in-frame ones, dropping some. The profile shows 80,000 to 100,000 clones, 85% to 90% of them singletons. The sample consisted of peripheral blood, taken from a patient treated with radiotherapy plus ipilimumab. All receptors come from a human donor with non-small cell lung cancer that progressed on radiotherapy plus ipilimumab. CDR3s include the opening cysteine and the closing phenylalanine or tryptophan. Each record gives: clone size, V gene, D gene, J gene, CDR3 protein. The D gene is left open where the match is weak. Clone size is given for some rows only: seen once, a few or many times, or a class if the clone is expanded.

.	TRBV9	.	TRBJ2-5	CASSVGSGAEETQYF
few	TRBV19	TRBD1	TRBJ1-2	CASSMRQTGAGYTF
.	TRBV6-4	.	TRBJ2-3	CASRRGGSDTQYF
.	TRBV2	.	TRBJ1-3	CASSFSRDSGNTIYF
.	TRBV2	TRBD1	TRBJ1-2	CASSPNRGYGYTF
few	TRBV11-3	.	TRBJ1-1	CASSFRGTTGRLGEAFF
.	TRBV10-2	.	TRBJ1-1	CASRDPGRVTEAFF
.	TRBV18	TRBD1	TRBJ1-1	CASSPRADRGNTEAFF
.	TRBV14	.	TRBJ1-1	CASSRQINTEAFF
once	TRBV6-4	.	TRBJ2-7	CAIPRGSEQYF
.	TRBV2	TRBD1	TRBJ1-2	CASTRQGGGYTF
.	TRBV12-2	.	TRBJ2-7	CASRLEGLAESEQYF
few	TRBV6-5	TRBD1	TRBJ2-7	CASSYDRAYEQYF
.	TRBV5-1	.	TRBJ2-1	CASRFTYNEQFF
.	TRBV30	.	TRBJ1-1	CAWSVQDSSRAFF
.	TRBV7-3	.	TRBJ2-7	CASSLRGTSLSYEQYF
once	TRBV6-5	.	TRBJ1-2	CASSRGTAWGYTF
.	TRBV4-2	.	TRBJ1-3	CASSQTGMADTIYF
.	TRBV5-1	.	.	CASSQDGGSSYNEQFF
.	TRBV7-9	TRBD1	TRBJ2-7	CASSPGTGAHEQYF
.	TRBV2	.	TRBJ2-7	CASRNGLISYEQYF
.	TRBV6-1	TRBD1	TRBJ1-2	CASSGIRTGDRGYGYTF
.	TRBV27	TRBD2	TRBJ2-7	CASSLLAGGSSSYEQYF
.	TRBV6-6	.	TRBJ2-2	CASRLSNTGELFF
.	TRBV28	TRBD1	TRBJ2-3	CARRTSLDRGHGDTQYF
.	TRBV7-9	.	TRBJ1-4	CASSFGQTNEKLFF
.	TRBV7-9	.	TRBJ2-7	CASSLPPPSVGPYEQYF
.	TRBV11-3	.	TRBJ1-2	CASSFGTVDGYGYTF
.	TRBV10-2	.	TRBJ1-1	CASSEDGGASTEAFF
.	TRBV5-1	TRBD2	TRBJ2-3	CASSSGLAGGGGGTDTQYF
.	TRBV14	TRBD2	TRBJ2-5	CASSQRTSGTREAGRQETQYF
.	TRBV9	.	TRBJ1-1	CASSVAIENTEAFF
.	TRBV10-3	TRBD2	TRBJ2-7	CATHSSGSYTYEQYF
.	TRBV9	TRBD2	TRBJ2-1	CASSRTSPGEQFF
.	TRBV11-2	TRBD2	TRBJ2-7	CASRQSLAATYEQYF
.	TRBV2	TRBD2	TRBJ2-3	CASRPSGSGTDTQYF
.	TRBV18	TRBD1	TRBJ2-1	CASSPRGQGGGNEQFF
.	TRBV6-1	.	TRBJ1-1	CASSEWGINTEAFF
.	TRBV6-5	TRBD1	TRBJ1-5	CASSQRTGATQPQHF
.	TRBV5-1	.	TRBJ2-2	CASSPGTRSTGELFF
.	TRBV29-1	TRBD1	TRBJ2-1	CSSGTGLSEQFF
.	TRBV6-1	.	TRBJ1-3	CASSAVDSGNTIYF
once	TRBV25-1	.	TRBJ1-1	CATTGRTTEAFF
once	TRBV7-3	.	TRBJ2-2	CASSLGQGYTGELFF
once	TRBV11-3	.	TRBJ2-1	CASSFRRGNEQFF